This entry concerns a single T cell receptor (beta chain). No antigen is known for it. This entry is derived from a study of shared clonotypes between healthy human individuals. Study at large: The plates for each donor numbered three CD4 naive, three CD4 memory, two CD8 naive and one CD8 memory. Overall study results and limits: Naive CD4 clonotypes overlapped across a handful of donors at about 5.2%. In contrast to clonotypes shared by all four donors, non-shared clonotypes had lower generation probabilities.

CDR3 length: 16 residues. Germline V gene data show CDR1 as LGHNA and CDR2 as YSLEER. Between the trimmed V and J ends, which lost 4 bases and 0 bases, there was a span of 13 bases. Terminally differentiated effector memory CD45RA+ cells were left out of the naive CD8 fraction, which was CD45RO-negative and positively selected for CCR7. Here immunoSEQ multiplex PCR was the method, and the copy in TCRdb shows in-frame clones only, minus some. The table shows around 1.9 million clones, with roughly 95% occurring only once. Sequenced sample: naive CD8+ T cells from PBMCs. The receptor was isolated from a man between 18 and 35 years old in good health. Some clones in this sample may be carry-over from other donors' samples. V usage is TRBV4-3 and J usage is TRBJ1-5; D possibly corresponds to TRBD1 (5 bases). For the CDR3, the DNA is TGCGCCAGCAGCCTCTTATGGGACGGTAGCAATCAGCCCCAGCATTTT. Encoded protein: CASSLLWDGSNQPQHF.